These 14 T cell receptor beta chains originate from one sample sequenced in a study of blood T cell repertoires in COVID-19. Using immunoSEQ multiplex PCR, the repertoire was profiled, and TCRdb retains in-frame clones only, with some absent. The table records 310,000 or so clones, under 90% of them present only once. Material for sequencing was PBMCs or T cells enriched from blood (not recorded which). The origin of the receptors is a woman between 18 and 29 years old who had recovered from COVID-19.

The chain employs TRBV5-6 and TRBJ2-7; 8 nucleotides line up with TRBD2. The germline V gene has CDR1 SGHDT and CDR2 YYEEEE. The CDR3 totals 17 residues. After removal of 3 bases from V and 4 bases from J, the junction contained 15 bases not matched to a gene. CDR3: CASSSYSEAGEGYEQYF. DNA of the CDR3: TGTGCCAGCAGCTCTTACTCTGAAGCGGGAGAGGGGTACGAGCAGTACTTC.

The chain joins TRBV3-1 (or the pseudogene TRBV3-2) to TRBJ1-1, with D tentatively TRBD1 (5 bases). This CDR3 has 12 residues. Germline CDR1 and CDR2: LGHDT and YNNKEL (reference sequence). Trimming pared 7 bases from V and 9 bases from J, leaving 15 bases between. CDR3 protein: CASTVTGGKAFF. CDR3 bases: TGTGCCAGCACCGTAACGGGGGGGAAAGCTTTCTTT.

This CDR3 is CASSLAGLDLKSSYNEQFF. The CDR3 DNA reads TGTGCCAGCAGCTTAGCGGGACTAGACCTTAAAAGCTCCTACAATGAGCAGTTCTTC. V is TRBV7-8 and J is TRBJ2-1; TRBD2 aligns across 8 bases. J gave up 0 bases and V 0 bases, and 10 bases lay outside the gene matches. CDR1 and CDR2 (germline): SGHVS, FQNEAQ. The CDR3 contains 19 residues.

CDR3 sequence: CSALRELGVVNEQFF. DNA for the CDR3: TGCAGCGCACTGAGGGAGCTCGGCGTAGTAAATGAGCAGTTCTTC. This chain joins TRBV29-1 and TRBJ2-1; tentatively, D is TRBD2 (5 bases). V lost 7 bases to trimming and J lost 7 bases, with 23 bases between them. This CDR3 region has 15 residues. The germline V gene encodes CDR1 SQVTM and CDR2 ANQGSEA.

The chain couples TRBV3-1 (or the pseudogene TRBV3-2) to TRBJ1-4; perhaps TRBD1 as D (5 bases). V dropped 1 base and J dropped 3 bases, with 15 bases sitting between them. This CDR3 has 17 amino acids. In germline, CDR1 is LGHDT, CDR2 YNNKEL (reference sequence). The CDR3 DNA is TGTGCCAGCAGCCAAGTTAGGGGAGGGGCCGCTAATGAAAAACTGTTTTTT. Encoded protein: CASSQVRGGAANEKLFF.

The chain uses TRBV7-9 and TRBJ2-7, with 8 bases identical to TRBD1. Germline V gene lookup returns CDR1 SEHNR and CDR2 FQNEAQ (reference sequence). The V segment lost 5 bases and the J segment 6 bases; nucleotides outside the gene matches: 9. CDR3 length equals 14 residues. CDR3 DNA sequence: TGTGCCAGCAGCCAGACAGGGGCCGTATCCGAGCAGTACTTC. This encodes CASSQTGAVSEQYF.

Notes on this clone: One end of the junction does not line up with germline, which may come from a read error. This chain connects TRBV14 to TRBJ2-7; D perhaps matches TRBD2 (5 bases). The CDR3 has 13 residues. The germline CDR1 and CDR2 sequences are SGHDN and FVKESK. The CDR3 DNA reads TGTGCCAGCAGACAAGACTACTCCTACGAGCAGTACTTC. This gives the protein CASRQDYSYEQYF.

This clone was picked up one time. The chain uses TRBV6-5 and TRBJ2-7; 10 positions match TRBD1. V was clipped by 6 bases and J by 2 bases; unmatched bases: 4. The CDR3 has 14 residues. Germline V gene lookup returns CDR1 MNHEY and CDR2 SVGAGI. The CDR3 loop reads CASSYGTGAYEQYF. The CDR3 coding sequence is TGTGCCAGCAGCTACGGGACAGGGGCCTACGAGCAGTACTTC.

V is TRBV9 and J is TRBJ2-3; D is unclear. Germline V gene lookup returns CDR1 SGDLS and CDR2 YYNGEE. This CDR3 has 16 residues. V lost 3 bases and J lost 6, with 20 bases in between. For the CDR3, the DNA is TGTGCCAGCAGCGCCATCCCTGGGCTCTCGTCGGATACGCAGTATTTT. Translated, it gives CASSAIPGLSSDTQYF.

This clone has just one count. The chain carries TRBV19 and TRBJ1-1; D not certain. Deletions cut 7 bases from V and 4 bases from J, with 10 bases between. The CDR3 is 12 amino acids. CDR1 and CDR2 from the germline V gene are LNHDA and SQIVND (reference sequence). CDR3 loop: CASIRESTEAFF. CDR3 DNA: TGTGCCAGTATTAGGGAGTCCACTGAAGCTTTCTTT.

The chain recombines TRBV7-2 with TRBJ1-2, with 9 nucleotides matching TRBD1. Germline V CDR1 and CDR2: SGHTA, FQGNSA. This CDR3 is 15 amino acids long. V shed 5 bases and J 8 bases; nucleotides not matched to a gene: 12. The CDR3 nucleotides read TGTGCCAGCAGCAAGGAGGCCGGGACAGGGTCCGGCTACACCTTC. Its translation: CASSKEAGTGSGYTF.

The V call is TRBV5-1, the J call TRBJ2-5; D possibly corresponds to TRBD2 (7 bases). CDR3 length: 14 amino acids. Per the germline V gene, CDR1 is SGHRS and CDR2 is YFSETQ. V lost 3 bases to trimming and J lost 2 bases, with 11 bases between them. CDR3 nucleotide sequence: TGCGCCAGCAGCTCTGCGGGGGCTCAAGAGACCCAGTACTTC. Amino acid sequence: CASSSAGAQETQYF.

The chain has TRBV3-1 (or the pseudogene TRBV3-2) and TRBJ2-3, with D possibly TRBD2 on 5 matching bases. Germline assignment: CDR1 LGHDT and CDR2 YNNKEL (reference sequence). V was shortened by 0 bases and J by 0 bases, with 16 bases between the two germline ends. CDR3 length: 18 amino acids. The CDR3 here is CASSQETTSGYSTDTQYF. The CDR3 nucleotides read TGTGCCAGCAGCCAAGAGACTACCTCGGGGTATAGCACAGATACGCAGTATTTT.

The CDR3 DNA is TGTGCCAGCACACCTCAAGGGGGACTAGCGGTTGACTACAATGAGCAGTTCTTC. Residues: CASTPQGGLAVDYNEQFF. The rearrangement links TRBV5-4 to TRBJ2-1, with 11 positions matching TRBD2. The CDR3 is made up of 18 amino acids. CDR1 is SGHNT, CDR2 YYREEE, per germline (reference sequence). Trimming cost V 6 bases and J 3 bases; bases outside gene matches: 14.